This T cell receptor (beta chain) was recorded in a study of blood T cell repertoires in COVID-19 (dated by TCRdb to the early 2020s). Regarding the research as a whole: Samples covering the acute and convalescent phases of COVID-19 were provided by collaborators in the United States, Italy and Spain. The prospective study material was composed of cDNA or gDNA derived from T cells, B-cell-depleted T cells, or PBMCs. Deeply sampled blood TCRbeta repertoires from subjects exposed to, actively infected with, or recovered from COVID-19 were included in the dataset. The repertoires were released in a freely available public database intended as a resource for research on the immune response to SARS-CoV-2. Samples came from the ongoing ImmuneRACE study (first 160 participants) plus 1,254 subjects from 6 global collaborators. Sample metadata almost always included a de-identified subject ID, COVID-19 status, age in years and sex. Where HLA class I and class II types were available, the types were taken from metadata supplied by the sample provider, not from assay-based typing.

In the prospective study, participants were roughly 18 to 95 years old, resided in 25 or so geographic areas of the United States, and were enrolled through a virtual design. In the prospective study, participants were assigned to cohorts based on the clinical history participants reported in a screening survey and a study questionnaire. Exposed participants were defined as having been in contact with someone with a PCR-confirmed or clinician-diagnosed COVID-19 case within 2 weeks of study entry. In the prospective study, whole blood, serum and a nasopharyngeal or oropharyngeal swab were collected from each participant by mobile phlebotomists. Additional blood draws and questionnaires over an approximately two-month period could optionally be provided by prospective study participants. Blood samples from the prospective study were shipped frozen or at room temperature prior to DNA extraction. With respect to this clone: Its antigen target is currently unknown. No per-base quality is available; no much larger clone lies one base away.

What the research found in general, with its limitations: The amount of clinical and demographic metadata varied by source and participant and was provided uncurated.

The immunoSEQ Assay, a bias-controlled multiplex PCR, was used to amplify TCRbeta CDR3 regions from genomic DNA. In the original analysis: The number of nucleated cells in each sample was estimated from the amplification of reference gene primers within the assay. To quantify the absolute abundance of each unique TCRbeta CDR3 rearrangement, sequence reads were collapsed and filtered. For each sample, productive Simpson clonality was calculated as the square root of Simpson's diversity index over productive rearrangements. In TCRdb, the immuneACCESS table is reduced to in-frame sequences with V and J assigned. These tables do not hold every clone; where another copy was compared, an unresolved V gene accounts for under half, and the others remain unexplained. That table gives V, J and clone size, and the DNA gave D and trimming. The sample table records some 270,000 clones; approximately 90% of these occur just once. Clones ranked in the top ten supply roughly 2.9% of the sample.

V trim: 6 bases; J trim: 11 bases; unmatched bases: 7. The CDR3 runs 12 amino acids, cysteine and phenylalanine included. The kept DNA is CDR3 alone, 36 bases in frame from the first base. The germline V gene sets CDR1 to SGHAT and CDR2 to FQNNGV. The material sequenced was PBMCs or T cells enriched from blood (not recorded which). The rearrangement joined TRBV11-2 to TRBJ2-7, and 10 junctional nucleotides match TRBD2. This TCR derives from a man in his forties who had been exposed to COVID-19. The DNA sequence is given as TGTGCCAGCAGTCCTCTAGCGGGAGAGGAGTACTTC. It specifies CASSPLAGEEYF.